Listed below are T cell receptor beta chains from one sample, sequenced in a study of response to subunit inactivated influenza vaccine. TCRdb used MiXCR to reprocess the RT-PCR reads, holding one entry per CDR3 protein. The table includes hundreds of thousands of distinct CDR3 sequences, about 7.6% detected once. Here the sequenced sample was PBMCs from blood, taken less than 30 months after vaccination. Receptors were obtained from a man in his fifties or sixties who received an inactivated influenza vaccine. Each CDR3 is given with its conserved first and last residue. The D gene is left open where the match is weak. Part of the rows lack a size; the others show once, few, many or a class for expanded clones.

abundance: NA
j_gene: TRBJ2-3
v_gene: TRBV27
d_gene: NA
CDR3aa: CASSSERDGTDTQYF
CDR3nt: TGTGCCAGCAGTTCCGAGAGAGACGGCACAGATACGCAGTATTTT

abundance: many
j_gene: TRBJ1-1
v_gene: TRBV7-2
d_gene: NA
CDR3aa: CASSLSVVPGAIF
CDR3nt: TGTGCCAGCAGCCTGTCCGTAGTCCCAGGGGCTATCTTT

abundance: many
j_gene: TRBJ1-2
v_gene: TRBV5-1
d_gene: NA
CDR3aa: CASSEGLGNYGYTF
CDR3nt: TGCGCCAGCAGCGAGGGACTGGGTAACTATGGCTACACCTTC

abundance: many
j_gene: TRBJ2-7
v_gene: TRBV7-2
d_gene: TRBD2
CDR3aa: CASSSASGGSYEQYF
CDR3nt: TGTGCCAGCAGCTCCGCTAGCGGGGGTTCCTACGAGCAGTACTTC

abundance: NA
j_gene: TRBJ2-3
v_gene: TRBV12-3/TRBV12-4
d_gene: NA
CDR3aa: CATQRGTLADTQYF
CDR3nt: TGTGCCACCCAAAGAGGAACCTTAGCAGATACGCAGTATTTT

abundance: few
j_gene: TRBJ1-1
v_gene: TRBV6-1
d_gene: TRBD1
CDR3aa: CASSEALRGQGATLNTEAFF
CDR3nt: TGTGCCAGCAGTGAAGCGCTTCGAGGGCAGGGGGCGACCCTGAACACTGAAGCTTTCTTT

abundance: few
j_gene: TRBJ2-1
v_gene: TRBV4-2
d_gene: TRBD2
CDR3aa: CASSHPGLANEQFF
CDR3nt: TGTGCCAGCAGCCACCCTGGACTAGCCAATGAGCAGTTCTTC

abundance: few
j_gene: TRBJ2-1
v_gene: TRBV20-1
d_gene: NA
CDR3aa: CSARDLVRDDNEQFF
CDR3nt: TGCAGTGCTAGAGATTTGGTCAGGGACGACAATGAGCAGTTCTTC

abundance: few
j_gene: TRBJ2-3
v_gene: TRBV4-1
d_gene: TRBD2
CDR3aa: CASSQVGTTSTDTQYF
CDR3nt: TGCGCCAGCAGCCAAGTAGGGACTACTAGCACAGATACGCAGTATTTT

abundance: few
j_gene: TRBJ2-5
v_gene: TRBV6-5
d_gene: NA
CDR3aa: CASSYYPDRIQTQYF
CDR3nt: TGTGCCAGCAGTTACTACCCCGACAGAATCCAGACCCAGTACTTC

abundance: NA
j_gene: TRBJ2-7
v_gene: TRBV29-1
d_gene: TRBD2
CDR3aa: CSVVGTSGKSYEQYF
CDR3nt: TGCAGCGTTGTGGGGACTAGCGGGAAATCTTACGAGCAGTACTTC

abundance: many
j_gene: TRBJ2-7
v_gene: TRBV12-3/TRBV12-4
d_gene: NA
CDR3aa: CASTRAGGDEQYF
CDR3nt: TGTGCCAGCACCCGGGCAGGAGGGGACGAGCAGTACTTC

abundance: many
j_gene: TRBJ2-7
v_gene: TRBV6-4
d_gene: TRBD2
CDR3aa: CASSDRTSYEQYF
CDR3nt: TGTGCCAGCAGTGACAGGACTAGCTACGAGCAGTACTTC

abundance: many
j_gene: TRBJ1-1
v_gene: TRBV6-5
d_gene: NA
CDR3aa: CASSLGPRTEAFF
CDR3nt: TGTGCCAGCAGCTTAGGACCTCGAACTGAAGCTTTCTTT

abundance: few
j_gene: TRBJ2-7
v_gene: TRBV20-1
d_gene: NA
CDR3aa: CSARQGGGYEQYF
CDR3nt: TGCAGTGCGAGACAAGGGGGGGGATACGAGCAGTACTTC

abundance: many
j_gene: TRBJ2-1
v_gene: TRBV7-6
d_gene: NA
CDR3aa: CASSLARPSNEQFF
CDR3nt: TGTGCCAGCAGCTTAGCCCGCCCTAGCAATGAGCAGTTCTTC

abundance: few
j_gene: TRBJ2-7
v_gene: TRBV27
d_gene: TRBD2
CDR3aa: CASSPGTSGRIEQYF
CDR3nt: TGTGCCAGCAGCCCCGGGACTAGCGGGAGGATCGAGCAGTACTTC

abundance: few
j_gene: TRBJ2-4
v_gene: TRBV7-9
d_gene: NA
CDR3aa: CASSSGAIQYF
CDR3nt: TGTGCCAGCAGCTCCGGGGCCATTCAGTACTTC

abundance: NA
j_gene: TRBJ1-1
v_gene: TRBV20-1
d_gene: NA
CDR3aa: CSASRGPGNTEAFF
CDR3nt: TGCAGTGCTAGTAGAGGACCGGGGAACACTGAAGCTTTCTTT

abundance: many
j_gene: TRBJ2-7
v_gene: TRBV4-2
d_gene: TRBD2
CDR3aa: CASSQDLLRGRTGYEQYF
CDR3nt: TGTGCCAGCAGCCAAGATCTCTTACGCGGGAGAACCGGATACGAGCAGTACTTC

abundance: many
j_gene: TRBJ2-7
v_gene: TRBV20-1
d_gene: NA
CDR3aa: CSARTSYEQYF
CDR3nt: TGCAGTGCTAGGACTAGCTACGAGCAGTACTTC

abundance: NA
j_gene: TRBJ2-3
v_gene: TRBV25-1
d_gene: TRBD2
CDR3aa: CASSEGGRGTQYF
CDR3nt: TGTGCCAGCAGTGAAGGGGGGAGGGGTACGCAGTATTTT

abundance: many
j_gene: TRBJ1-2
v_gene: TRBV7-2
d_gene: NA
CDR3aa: CASSLGRGGYGYTF
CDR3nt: TGTGCCAGCAGCTTGGGAAGGGGTGGCTATGGCTACACCTTC

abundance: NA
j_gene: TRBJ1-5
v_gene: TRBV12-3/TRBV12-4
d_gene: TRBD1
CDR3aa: CASSLGQGLSNQPQHF
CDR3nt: TGTGCCAGCAGCCTAGGACAGGGGTTGAGCAATCAGCCCCAGCATTTT

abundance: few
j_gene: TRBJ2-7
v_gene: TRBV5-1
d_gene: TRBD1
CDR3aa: CASSLGQGISYEQYF
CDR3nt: TGCGCCAGCAGCTTGGGACAGGGAATCTCCTACGAGCAGTACTTC

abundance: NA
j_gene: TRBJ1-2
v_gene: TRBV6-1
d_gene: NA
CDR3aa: CASRLTDGYTF
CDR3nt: TGTGCCAGCAGGCTGACGGATGGCTACACCTTC

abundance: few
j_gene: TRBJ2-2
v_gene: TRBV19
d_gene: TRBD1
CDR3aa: CASSKAGGATGELFF
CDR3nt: TGTGCCAGTAGTAAAGCAGGGGGCGCGACCGGGGAGCTGTTTTTT

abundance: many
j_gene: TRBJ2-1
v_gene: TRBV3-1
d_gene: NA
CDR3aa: CASSQDLRHGEQFF
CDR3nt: TGTGCCAGCAGCCAAGATCTGAGGCACGGTGAGCAGTTCTTC

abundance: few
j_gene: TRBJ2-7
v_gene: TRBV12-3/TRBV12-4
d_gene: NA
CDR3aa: CASNNREVGHEQYF
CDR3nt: TGTGCCAGCAATAACAGGGAGGTTGGCCACGAGCAGTACTTC

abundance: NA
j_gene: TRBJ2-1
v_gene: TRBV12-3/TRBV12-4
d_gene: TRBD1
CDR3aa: CASRTQGHNEQFF
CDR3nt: TGTGCCAGCAGAACACAGGGGCACAATGAGCAGTTCTTC

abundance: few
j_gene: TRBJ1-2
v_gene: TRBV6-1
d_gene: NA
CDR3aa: CASSELGRQGPGYTF
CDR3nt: TGTGCCAGCAGTGAACTGGGGCGTCAGGGTCCTGGCTACACCTTC

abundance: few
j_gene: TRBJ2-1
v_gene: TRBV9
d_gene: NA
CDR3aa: CASSVVADPTYNEQFF
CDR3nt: TGTGCCAGCAGCGTAGTAGCGGATCCTACCTACAATGAGCAGTTCTTC

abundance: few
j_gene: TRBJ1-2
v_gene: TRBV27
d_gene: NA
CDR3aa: CASSPLGGGYTF
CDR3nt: TGTGCCAGCAGTCCCTTGGGGGGTGGCTACACCTTC

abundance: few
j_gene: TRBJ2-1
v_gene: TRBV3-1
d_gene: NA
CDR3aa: CASRPDLSSYNEQFF
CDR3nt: TGTGCCAGCAGGCCCGACTTGAGCTCCTACAATGAGCAGTTCTTC

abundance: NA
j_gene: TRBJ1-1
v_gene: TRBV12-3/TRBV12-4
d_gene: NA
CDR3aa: CASSLADREYTEAFF
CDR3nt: TGTGCCAGCAGTTTAGCGGACAGAGAGTACACTGAAGCTTTCTTT

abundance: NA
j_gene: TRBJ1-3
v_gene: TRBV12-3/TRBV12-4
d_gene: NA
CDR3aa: CASSIRPTGHSGNTIYF
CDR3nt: TGTGCCAGCAGTATTCGACCTACAGGGCACTCTGGAAACACCATATATTTT

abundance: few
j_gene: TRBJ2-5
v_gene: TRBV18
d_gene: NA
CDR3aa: CASSPTVLPETQYF
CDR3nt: TGTGCCAGCTCACCGACAGTACTTCCCGAGACCCAGTACTTC

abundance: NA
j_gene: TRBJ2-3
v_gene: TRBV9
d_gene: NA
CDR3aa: CASSPRQGGADTQYF
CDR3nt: TGTGCCAGCAGCCCCCGACAGGGAGGAGCAGATACGCAGTATTTT

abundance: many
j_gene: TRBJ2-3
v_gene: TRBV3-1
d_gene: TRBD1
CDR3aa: CASSPQAGGADTQYF
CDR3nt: TGTGCCAGCAGCCCTCAGGCAGGGGGCGCAGATACGCAGTATTTT